A single sample is the source of the 14 T cell receptor beta chains below, sequenced in a study of blood T cell repertoires in COVID-19. Clones were read by immunoSEQ multiplex PCR, and TCRdb kept only the in-frame ones, dropping some. The table has under 250,000 clones, about 79% seen once. The sequenced material came from PBMCs or T cells enriched from blood (not recorded which). The receptors were sampled from a woman aged 60-75 years who had recovered from COVID-19.

The rearrangement uses TRBV5-1 and TRBJ2-7, with TRBD1 as a possible D gene (6 bases). V lost 0 bases and J lost 3, with 13 bases in between. The CDR3 has 15 residues. Germline values: CDR1 SGHRS, CDR2 YFSETQ. DNA for the CDR3: TGCGCCAGCAGCTTGGATGGGGGCGCGAGCTACGAGCAGTACTTC. Translating it yields CASSLDGGASYEQYF.

This clone was counted once. V usage is TRBV27 and J usage is TRBJ2-1; D call uncertain. Germline CDR1 is MNHEY and CDR2 is SMNVEV (reference sequence). V lost 5 bases, J lost 0 bases, and 11 bases lay in between. The CDR3 has 15 residues. Here the CDR3 reads CASSKDADSYNEQFF. In DNA, the CDR3 is TGTGCCAGCAGTAAAGATGCGGACTCCTACAATGAGCAGTTCTTC.

This clone was detected ten times or more. The chain recombines TRBV6-2 or TRBV6-3 with TRBJ2-1, with 11 bases fitting TRBD2. After removal of 6 bases from V and 8 bases from J, the junction contained 6 bases not matched to a gene. This CDR3 contains 14 residues. Germline values: CDR1 MNHEY, CDR2 SVGEGT. CDR3 bases: TGTGCCAGCAGCCGACTAGCGGGACTCTATGAGCAGTTCTTC. Its translation: CASSRLAGLYEQFF.

The CDR3 is CASSIQGETQYF. CDR3 DNA: TGTGCCAGTAGTATACAGGGGGAGACCCAGTACTTC. The chain links TRBV19 to TRBJ2-5; D is perhaps TRBD1 (6 bases). This CDR3 has 12 residues. Trimming removed 2 bases from V and 5 bases from J, with 6 bases in between. Germline CDR1 is LNHDA and CDR2 is SQIVND (reference sequence).

The genes are TRBV11-3 and TRBJ2-2, with 7 bases lining up with TRBD2. The germline V gene has CDR1 SGHNT and CDR2 YENEEA. The length of the CDR3 is 16 residues. The junction had 7 bases not matched to a gene; V was cut back by 5 bases and J by 1 base. DNA for the CDR3: TGTGCCAGCAGCCCAGGCGGGGAGGGGAACACCGGGGAGCTGTTTTTT. Translated: CASSPGGEGNTGELFF.

For the CDR3, the DNA is TGTGCCATTTCGACTAGCGGGGGTTCCCTATTAGAGCAGTACTTC. Translating it yields CAISTSGGSLLEQYF. V gene TRBV10-3 combines with J gene TRBJ2-7; 12 bases agree with TRBD2. CDR3 length equals 15 residues. The ends lost 9 bases at V and 7 bases at J; junction bases unmatched: 13. Germline V gene sequence: CDR1 ENHRY, CDR2 SYGVKD.

The chain has TRBV6-1 and TRBJ1-2; TRBD1 matches at 8 bases. The CDR3 consists of 14 residues. Germline V CDR1 and CDR2: MNHNS, SASEGT. J lost 4 bases, V lost 3 bases, and 4 bases had no gene match. CDR3 sequence: CASSDGQGGYGYTF. Written as DNA, the CDR3 is TGTGCCAGCAGTGACGGACAGGGAGGCTATGGCTACACCTTC.

In its sample, this clone was seen a few times. The rearrangement joins TRBV14 to TRBJ1-2; D is unclear. The V gene's germline CDR1 is SGHDN and CDR2 FVKESK. The CDR3 covers 15 residues. Trimming cost V 0 bases and J 3 bases, with 11 bases left between them. CDR3 bases: TGTGCCAGCAGCCAAGATTTGAGGGTAGACTATGGCTACACCTTC. Protein sequence: CASSQDLRVDYGYTF.

This clone was picked up one time. The chain joins TRBV19 to TRBJ2-5; 15 bases match TRBD2. CDR1 and CDR2 (germline): LNHDA, SQIVND (reference sequence). V trimming: 5 bases; J trimming: 1 base; junction bases outside the gene matches: 8. This CDR3 is 18 amino acids long. The CDR3 DNA follows: TGTGCCAGTAGTCAGATTGTGGGACTAGCGGGAGGCCAAGAGACCCAGTACTTC. Protein product: CASSQIVGLAGGQETQYF. Drawing the rest from reference TRBV19 and TRBJ2-5, the complete variable domain is DGGITQSPKYLFRKEGQNVTLSCEQNLNHDAMYWYRQDPGQGLRLIYYSQIVNDFQKGDIAEGYSVSREKKESFPLTVTSAQKNPTAFYLCASSQIVGLAGGQETQYFGPGTRLLVL.

This rearrangement joins TRBV4-1 to TRBJ2-3, with D tentatively TRBD1 (6 bases). V was pared by 3 bases and J by 3 bases, with 16 bases between. The CDR3 consists of 16 residues. The germline gives CDR1 MGHRA, CDR2 YSYEKL. CDR3 bases: TGCGCCAGCAGCCAGGAGAGACAGGTCAATACAGATACGCAGTATTTT. Translation: CASSQERQVNTDTQYF.

This chain links TRBV4-1 with TRBJ2-7; TRBD2 aligns across 7 bases. The V segment lost 3 bases and the J segment 0 bases; nucleotides outside the gene matches: 8. This CDR3 is built from 16 residues. In germline, CDR1 is MGHRA, CDR2 YSYEKL. The CDR3 region has the DNA TGCGCCAGCAGCCACAAAGCGGGACCCAGCTCCTACGAGCAGTACTTC. Its protein product is CASSHKAGPSSYEQYF.

V gene TRBV2 combines with J gene TRBJ1-3, with 7 bases aligning to TRBD1. The CDR3 is made up of 15 amino acids. The junction had 5 bases not matched to a gene; V was cut back by 6 bases and J by 0 bases. Per germline, CDR1 SNHLY and CDR2 FYNNEI. CDR3 amino acids: CASSRDSFSGNTIYF. The DNA of the CDR3 is TGTGCCAGCAGCCGGGACAGTTTCTCTGGAAACACCATATATTTT.

This clone has only a few counts. The CDR3 reads CASSSTGYGYTF. The CDR3 nucleotides are TGTGCCAGCAGTTCCACCGGTTATGGCTACACCTTC. This chain connects TRBV6-5 to TRBJ1-2; no definite D call. Germline V CDR1 and CDR2: MNHEY, SVGAGI. Trimming took off 4 bases at V and 5 bases at J, with 8 bases between the two ends. CDR3 length: 12 residues.

This clone was seen once. CDR3 in DNA: TGTGCCAGCAGGACCGGAGGGGGCTCAGCTCAGCCCCAGCATTTT. This sequence encodes CASRTGGGSAQPQHF. This chain joins TRBV6-5 and TRBJ1-5; 7 positions agree with TRBD1. Germline lookup yields CDR1 MNHEY and CDR2 SVGAGI. CDR3 size: 15 residues. Trimming removed 6 bases from V and 6 bases from J; junction bases left unmatched: 11.